The clone carrying this T cell receptor beta chain has a single count. The antigen is unknown. Data came from immunoSEQ multiplex PCR; TCRdb stores just in-frame clones and leaves some out. This table holds 130,000 or so clones, roughly nine tenths found once. The data are from a study of T cell responses to AZD1222 COVID-19 vaccine. Study-level information: Pooled samples include second doses given at about 4 or 12 weeks. Study findings and constraints: The donor cohort was predominantly white British with a female majority, and clonal diversity may have been underestimated. Nearly half of spike-specific TCRs reportedly go after variant regions that carry no mutations. AZD1222 recipients seropositive at baseline numbered only six or seven.

Trimming removed 3 bases from V and 6 bases from J; junction bases left unmatched: 3. The CDR3 length is 13 residues. Per the germline V gene, CDR1 is PRHDT and CDR2 is FYEKMQ (reference sequence). V gene TRBV13 combines with J gene TRBJ1-1; TRBD1 agrees at 8 bases. Sequenced material: peripheral blood, taken on day 0 of AZD1222 vaccination. This receptor was obtained from an adult in good health. The CDR3 bases are TGTGCCAGCAGCTTTCAGGGGGCTTCTGAAGCTTTCTTT. It is translated as CASSFQGASEAFF.